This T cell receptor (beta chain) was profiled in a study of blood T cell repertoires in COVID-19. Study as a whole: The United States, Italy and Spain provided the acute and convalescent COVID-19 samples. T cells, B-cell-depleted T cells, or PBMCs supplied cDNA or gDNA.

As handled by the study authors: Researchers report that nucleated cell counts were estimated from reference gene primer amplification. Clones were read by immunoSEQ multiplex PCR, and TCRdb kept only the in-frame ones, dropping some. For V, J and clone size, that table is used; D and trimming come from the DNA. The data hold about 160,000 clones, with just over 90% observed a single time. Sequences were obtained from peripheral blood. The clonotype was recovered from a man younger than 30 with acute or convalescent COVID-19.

CDR3 bases: TGTGCCAGCAGATCAATCCGGGACAGCATTACAGCTTTCTTT. Protein: CASRSIRDSITAFF. The chain joins TRBV7-2 to TRBJ1-1; TRBD1 matches at 7 bases. CDR3 size: 14 residues. V was clipped by 6 bases and J by 10 bases; unmatched bases: 14. In germline, CDR1 is SGHTA, CDR2 FQGNSA.